A single TCR beta chain is shown here with its context. Per germline, CDR1 SGDLS and CDR2 YYNGEE. This CDR3 has 16 residues. J lost 5 bases, V lost 0 bases, and 7 bases had no gene match. Produced via immunoSEQ multiplex PCR; TCRdb's table is partial and in-frame only. The table lists over 75,000 clones, approximately 90% of them singletons. These data are taken from a study of blood T cell repertoires in COVID-19. Study as a whole: COVID-19 samples from acute and convalescent phases originated in the United States, Italy and Spain.

The origin of this receptor is a human donor with active COVID-19. The donor label of this sample is uncertain. The sequenced sample was peripheral blood. V and J are TRBV9 and TRBJ2-5; TRBD1 matches at 10 bases. CDR3 in amino acids: CASSVDGTGVLETQYF. The CDR3, as DNA: TGTGCCAGCAGCGTAGACGGGACAGGGGTTTTGGAGACCCAGTACTTC.